Given below is one TCR beta chain in context. V dropped 1 base and J dropped 8 bases, with 6 bases sitting between them. The V gene's germline CDR1 is SGHVS and CDR2 FQNEAQ. CDR3 length: 13 residues. The table came from immunoSEQ multiplex PCR; TCRdb's copy has only in-frame clones and leaves some out. The sample includes 150,000 to 200,000 clones, approximately 80% seen only once; the top ten take roughly 13%. This sample is drawn from a study of blood T cell repertoires in COVID-19. Background on the study: From the United States, Italy and Spain came samples of acute and convalescent COVID-19.

The cohort comprised adults aged 18 to 89 years residing in about 25 US areas. The clonotype originates from a woman aged 55-69 years who had recovered from COVID-19. This sequence joins TRBV7-8 and TRBJ1-6; no clear D gene. Sequencing was carried out using PBMCs or T cells enriched from blood (not recorded which). The DNA of the CDR3 is TGTGCCAGCAGCTTAGACAGCTATTCACCCCTCCACTTT. Translation gives CASSLDSYSPLHF.